This TCR beta chain was captured by sequencing in a study of siplizumab effects on memory and regulatory T cells. This table comes from immunoSEQ multiplex PCR, and its TCRdb copy is limited to in-frame clones, with some not included. Altogether about 100,000 clones are present, about nine tenths being singletons, with the ten largest covering about 12%. In regard to this clone: The antigen is not known.

The J segment lost 7 bases and the V segment lost 4 bases, leaving 15 bases of the junction unmatched. Germline V gene sequence: CDR1 SGHRS, CDR2 YFSETQ. This CDR3 spans 16 amino acids. Points from the study as a whole: Naive T cells, seemingly more diverse than memory cells, seemed major alloresponse contributors. Reactions containing siplizumab showed mappable alloreactive CD4+ clones averaging approximately 66% Treg-derived, versus 26.9% in controls.

V gene TRBV5-1 combines with J gene TRBJ2-5, with 8 bases matching TRBD2. Sequencing was performed on non-Treg CD4+ T cells sorted from blood. The source of this sequence is a human donor in good health. This CDR3 is CASSTRYLAGPGTQYF. As DNA, the CDR3 is TGCGCCAGCAGCACACGATATTTAGCGGGGCCGGGGACCCAGTACTTC.